These 20 T cell receptor beta chains were all obtained from the same sample, sequenced in a study of blood T cell repertoires in COVID-19. Libraries were prepared by immunoSEQ multiplex PCR; TCRdb keeps only in-frame clonotypes and omits some of them. The sample consists of 70,000 to 100,000 clones, more than 70% of them appearing once. Sequenced material: peripheral blood. These receptors originate from a man between 50 and 59 years old with COVID-19, enrolled during active disease.

There are a few counts of this clone. The chain links TRBV7-3 to TRBJ1-5; no firm D call. The V gene's germline CDR1 is SGHTA and CDR2 FQGTGA. The CDR3 has 13 amino acids. Trimming pared 5 bases from V and 4 bases from J, leaving 9 bases between. The CDR3 DNA is TGTGCCAGCAGCCAAGGGAGAAATCAGCCCCAGCATTTT. This gives the protein CASSQGRNQPQHF.

This chain uses TRBV9 with TRBJ2-7, with 9 nucleotides matching TRBD1. The germline V gene encodes CDR1 SGDLS and CDR2 YYNGEE. The CDR3 loop spans 15 amino acids. Germline trimming cut 4 bases from V and 3 bases from J; bases unmatched to any gene: 8. The CDR3: CASSPDGQGLYEQYF. Written as DNA, the CDR3 is TGTGCCAGCAGCCCTGACGGACAGGGGCTCTACGAGCAGTACTTC. The complete variable domain, with remaining parts taken from reference TRBV9 and TRBJ2-7, reads DSGVTQTPKHLITATGQRVTLRCSPRSGDLSVYWYQQSLDQGLQFLIQYYNGEERAKGNILERFSAQQFPDLHSELNLSSLELGDSALYFCASSPDGQGLYEQYFGPGTRLTVT.

The chain joins TRBV30 to TRBJ2-2, with TRBD2 matching 7 bases. The CDR3 extends over 18 amino acids. The junction had 16 bases not matched to a gene; V was cut back by 0 bases and J by 6 bases. Germline values: CDR1 GTSNPN, CDR2 SVGIG (reference sequence). The CDR3 reads CAWSVRLSGTEGAGELFF. As DNA, the CDR3 is TGTGCCTGGAGTGTACGGTTGAGCGGGACGGAAGGAGCCGGGGAGCTGTTTTTT.

This sequence joins TRBV6-5 and TRBJ2-1; 8 nucleotides match TRBD2. The germline V gene has CDR1 MNHEY and CDR2 SVGAGI. The CDR3 runs 15 residues. Unmatched junction bases numbered 7, after V lost 1 base and J lost 8 bases. The CDR3 DNA reads as TGTGCCAGCAGTTACTTAATAGCGGGGACCGATGAGCAGTTCTTC. Translation: CASSYLIAGTDEQFF.

The chain is built from TRBV6-2 or TRBV6-3 and TRBJ1-2; 8 positions agree with TRBD1. CDR1 MNHEY and CDR2 SVGEGT come from the germline V gene. There are 15 residues in the CDR3. The J segment lost 8 bases and the V segment lost 4 bases, leaving 12 bases of the junction unmatched. The CDR3, as DNA: TGTGCCAGCAGTTGGGACAGGCCGGCGGCGGGGGGCTACACCTTC. This sequence encodes CASSWDRPAAGGYTF.

The gene calls are TRBV28 and TRBJ1-6, with a tentative D call TRBD1 (5 bases). The CDR3 is 12 residues long. Trimming shortened V by 6 bases and J by 9 bases, and 9 bases separated the two germline ends. Germline loops: CDR1 MDHEN, CDR2 SYDVKM. The CDR3 loop is CASRAGISPLHF. Here the CDR3 DNA reads TGTGCCAGCAGGGCAGGGATTTCACCCCTCCACTTT.

The rearrangement links TRBV11-2 to TRBJ2-3, with a possible D match to TRBD2 (6 bases). The germline V gene encodes CDR1 SGHAT and CDR2 FQNNGV. Trimming cost V 2 bases and J 2 bases, with 11 bases left between them. The CDR3 is made up of 15 amino acids. CDR3 sequence: CASSLTSRPTDTQYF. In DNA, the CDR3 is TGTGCCAGCAGCTTAACTAGCCGTCCCACAGATACGCAGTATTTT.

V gene TRBV5-1 combines with J gene TRBJ2-7; D gene ambiguous. The germline CDR1 and CDR2 sequences are SGHRS and YFSETQ. The CDR3 sequence is 13 residues long. Deletions cut 0 bases from V and 0 bases from J, with 4 bases between. In nucleotides, the CDR3 is TGCGCCAGCAGCTTGGCAGGCTCCTACGAGCAGTACTTC. Its translation is CASSLAGSYEQYF.

The J gene is TRBJ1-5, the V gene TRBV27, with TRBD1 matching 8 bases. Trimming removed 6 bases from V and 5 bases from J; junction bases left unmatched: 12. Germline assignment: CDR1 MNHEY and CDR2 SMNVEV (reference sequence). The CDR3 loop spans 16 amino acids. CDR3: CASSQRRTGRDQPQHF. For the CDR3, the DNA is TGTGCCAGCAGCCAGAGGAGGACAGGGAGAGATCAGCCCCAGCATTTT.

This sequence joins TRBV7-9 and TRBJ1-6; D is unresolved. Germline lookup yields CDR1 SEHNR and CDR2 FQNEAQ (reference sequence). V was trimmed by 4 bases and J by 0 bases, leaving 7 bases between them. The CDR3 covers 15 residues. For the CDR3, the DNA is TGTGCCAGCAGCTCATCACACTCCTATAATTCACCCCTCCACTTT. Translation: CASSSSHSYNSPLHF.

The chain combines TRBV9 with TRBJ2-2; weak D call: TRBD2 (5 bases). Germline CDR1 and CDR2: SGDLS and YYNGEE. The V end lost 0 bases, the J end lost 6 bases, and 9 bases lay between the germline ends. This CDR3 spans 14 amino acids. The CDR3 protein is CASSVEVGAGELFF. CDR3 DNA: TGTGCCAGCAGCGTAGAGGTCGGGGCCGGGGAGCTGTTTTTT.

The chain carries TRBV5-4 and TRBJ2-7; the match to TRBD1 covers 7 bases. Germline V gives CDR1 SGHNT, CDR2 YYREEE (reference sequence). With 5 bases clipped from V and 0 bases from J, the junction kept 5 bases outside the gene matches. This CDR3 is 14 amino acids long. The CDR3 loop reads CASSLDRDSYEQYF. The CDR3 nucleotides read TGTGCCAGCAGTCTAGACAGGGACTCCTACGAGCAGTACTTC.

This chain links TRBV6-2 or TRBV6-3 with TRBJ1-2; D uncertain. CDR3 size: 13 residues. Germline loops: CDR1 MNHEY, CDR2 SVGEGT. V shed 6 bases and J shed 4 bases, with 12 bases lying between them. Written as DNA, the CDR3 is TGTGCCAGCAGCCCCACGGGGATCTATGGCTACACCTTC. Encoded protein: CASSPTGIYGYTF.

This chain joins TRBV11-1 and TRBJ1-1; D unclear. CDR3 length: 13 residues. V lost 1 base and J 1 base, leaving 4 bases between the germline ends. Germline assignment: CDR1 SGHAT and CDR2 FQDESV (reference sequence). CDR3 DNA sequence: TGTGCCAGCAGCTTAGTCTGGAACACTGAAGCTTTCTTT. Translated: CASSLVWNTEAFF.

The CDR3 region is CASSSKDRNTEAFF. The CDR3 nucleotides are TGTGCCAGCAGCTCAAAAGACAGGAACACTGAAGCTTTCTTT. The chain uses TRBV7-9 and TRBJ1-1, with TRBD1 as a possible D gene (5 bases). The CDR3 sequence is 14 residues long. The ends were cut back, 4 bases at V and 1 base at J, with 10 bases in the middle. The germline V gene encodes CDR1 SEHNR and CDR2 FQNEAQ (reference sequence). The variable domain in full, completed from reference TRBV7-9 and TRBJ1-1, reads DTGVSQNPRHKITKRGQNVTFRCDPISEHNRLYWYRQTLGQGPEFLTYFQNEAQLEKSRLLSDRFSAERPKGSFSTLEIQRTEQGDSAMYLCASSSKDRNTEAFFGQGTRLTVV.

The chain couples TRBV19 to TRBJ1-1, with D possibly being TRBD1 (6 bases). V shed 9 bases and J shed 0 bases, with 17 bases lying between them. This CDR3 region has 15 residues. Per the germline V gene, CDR1 is LNHDA and CDR2 is SQIVND (reference sequence). This CDR3 reads CASYPTGRMNTEAFF. The DNA for the CDR3 is TGTGCCAGCTATCCTACAGGGAGAATGAACACTGAAGCTTTCTTT.

The rearrangement joins TRBV5-1 to TRBJ2-5; TRBD2 aligns across 11 bases. This CDR3 is built from 14 residues. Per germline, CDR1 SGHRS and CDR2 YFSETQ. V was pared by 4 bases and J by 5 bases, with 4 bases of the junction left unmatched. The CDR3 nucleotides read TGCGCCAGCAGCCCCCGACTAGCGGGGGAGACCCAGTACTTC. It encodes CASSPRLAGETQYF.

This chain joins TRBV3-1 (or the pseudogene TRBV3-2) and TRBJ1-2; the D gene is possibly TRBD1 (6 bases). From germline, CDR1 is LGHDT and CDR2 YNNKEL (reference sequence). Trimming removed 4 bases at V and 4 bases at J, with 13 bases between. The CDR3 is 14 amino acids. Here the CDR3 DNA reads TGTGCCAGCAGCCTCCGACAGGAAGGCTATGGCTACACCTTC. It codes for CASSLRQEGYGYTF.

The chain carries TRBV30 and TRBJ1-1; 7 bases are shared with TRBD1. Trimming cost V 4 bases and J 5 bases; bases outside gene matches: 7. CDR1 and CDR2 (germline): GTSNPN, SVGIG (reference sequence). The CDR3 has 13 residues. The CDR3: CAWTPTGSTEAFF. The CDR3 nucleotides read TGTGCCTGGACACCGACAGGGAGTACTGAAGCTTTCTTT.

V usage is TRBV4-1 and J usage is TRBJ1-2, with a weak D call TRBD1 (5 bases). The V end lost 0 bases, the J end lost 7 bases, and 9 bases lay between the germline ends. Looked up from germline, CDR1 is MGHRA and CDR2 is YSYEKL. There are 13 residues in the CDR3. CDR3 protein: CASSQDGDFGYTF. In DNA form, the CDR3 reads TGCGCCAGCAGCCAAGATGGGGACTTTGGCTACACCTTC.